Listed below are T cell receptor beta chains from one sample, sequenced in a study of blood T cell repertoires in COVID-19. The method was immunoSEQ multiplex PCR; TCRdb's version includes in-frame clones alone and lacks a portion of them. The sample has approximately 310,000 clones; more than 70% are singletons. Sample: peripheral blood. The receptor set was obtained from a woman in her 50s who had recovered from COVID-19. Each CDR3 is given with its conserved first and last residue. D genes are given only for firm matches. Not all rows give a size; the values are once, few, many and, for expanded clones, a class.

- | TRBJ1-2 | TRBV30 | - | TGTGCCTGGTCCGGGGGCTATGGCTACACCTTC | CAWSGGYGYTF
TRBD2 | TRBJ2-1 | TRBV4-3 | few | TGCGCCAGCAGCCAAGGCCCTAGCGGGAGGATTTATGAGCAGTTCTTC | CASSQGPSGRIYEQFF
- | TRBJ1-3 | TRBV5-5 | - | TGTGCCAGCAGCTTGGACAGCTCTGGAAACACCATATATTTT | CASSLDSSGNTIYF
TRBD2 | TRBJ2-7 | TRBV10-1 | - | TGCGCCAGCACCATCAGCCCCGGGACTAGAAGTCCCGGCTACGAGCAGTACTTC | CASTISPGTRSPGYEQYF
TRBD1 | TRBJ1-2 | TRBV5-4 | - | TGTGCCAGCAGCTTGGACGGGAAGGGGGCGATAGGCGGCTACACCTTC | CASSLDGKGAIGGYTF
TRBD2 | TRBJ2-1 | TRBV7-9 | medium-sized | TGTGCCAGCAGCTGGACTAGCGGGAATGAGCAGTTCTTC | CASSWTSGNEQFF
- | TRBJ2-1 | TRBV6-4 | - | TGTGCCAGCAGTGAACGACGGGAGTCCCATGAGCAGTTCTTC | CASSERRESHEQFF
TRBD2 | TRBJ2-7 | TRBV6-5 | - | TGTGCCAGCAGTAAGTGGACTAGCGGCTCAAACGAGCAGTACTTC | CASSKWTSGSNEQYF
- | TRBJ1-2 | TRBV28 | - | TGTGCCAGCAGTTTACGGGGATATGGCTACACCTTC | CASSLRGYGYTF
- | TRBJ1-1 | TRBV9 | - | TGTGCCAGCAGCGTAGATGAGGGAATATCTGAAGCTTTCTTT | CASSVDEGISEAFF
- | TRBJ1-2 | TRBV7-9 | once | TGTGCCAGCAGCCCCCAACAGGGTCGTGGCTACACCTTC | CASSPQQGRGYTF
- | TRBJ1-3 | TRBV12-3/TRBV12-4 | once | TGTGCCAGCAGGACACCTGGAAACACCATATATTTT | CASRTPGNTIYF
- | TRBJ2-3 | TRBV6-6 | - | TGTGCCAGCAGTTACACCCCAGGACAGTACACAGATACGCAGTATTTT | CASSYTPGQYTDTQYF
TRBD1 | TRBJ1-5 | TRBV19 | once | TGTGCCAGTAGTATCCCTAGACAGGGGGCGGAATACAATCAGCCCCAGCATTTT | CASSIPRQGAEYNQPQHF
TRBD2 | TRBJ2-1 | TRBV4-3 | few | TGCGCCAGCAGCCAAGACGGCGGGAGTTACAATGAGCAGTTCTTC | CASSQDGGSYNEQFF